This TCR beta chain comes out of a study of blood T cell repertoires in COVID-19. Data came from immunoSEQ multiplex PCR; TCRdb stores just in-frame clones and leaves some out. The sample yields roughly 230,000 clones, about four fifths seen once. The CDR3 sequence is 15 residues long. The ends were cut back, 0 bases at V and 6 bases at J, with 11 bases in the middle. The germline V gene has CDR1 LGHDT and CDR2 YNNKEL (reference sequence). This clone was recorded once. The clonotype was recovered from a man in his fifties with acute or convalescent COVID-19. Sequenced input: peripheral blood. This rearrangement joins TRBV3-1 (or the pseudogene TRBV3-2) to TRBJ2-2; D might be TRBD2 (5 bases). CDR3 DNA: TGTGCCAGCAGCCAAGAGGGAACGGGGTCCGGGGAGCTGTTTTTT. Translating it yields CASSQEGTGSGELFF.